This TCR beta chain came from a study of T cell responses to AZD1222 COVID-19 vaccine. A word on this clone: Its specificity is not known. One end of the junction is discordant with germline, which a read error may explain.

Germline CDR1 and CDR2: SGHTA and FQGTGA. The CDR3 is made up of 11 amino acids. Sequencing was performed with immunoSEQ multiplex PCR; in TCRdb, only in-frame clones are kept and a portion is missing. In the table there are over 100,000 clones, approximately 88% of which are singletons. Whole-study results and caveats: Just a handful of people given AZD1222 tested seropositive at baseline. Among the donors, most were white British and more were female, and clonal diversity was possibly underestimated. Researchers took repertoire samples only after the peak T cell response had come. Along spike, vaccine-associated CD4 TCRs were found throughout, with dominance at 160-218 and 743-854.

This material consisted of peripheral blood, taken on day 0 of AZD1222 vaccination. This clonotype was sampled from an adult in good health. This chain uses TRBV7-3 with TRBJ1-3; no firm D call. The CDR3 region has the DNA TGTGCCAGCAGCGCTGGAGACACCATATATTTT. Encoded protein: CASSAGDTIYF.